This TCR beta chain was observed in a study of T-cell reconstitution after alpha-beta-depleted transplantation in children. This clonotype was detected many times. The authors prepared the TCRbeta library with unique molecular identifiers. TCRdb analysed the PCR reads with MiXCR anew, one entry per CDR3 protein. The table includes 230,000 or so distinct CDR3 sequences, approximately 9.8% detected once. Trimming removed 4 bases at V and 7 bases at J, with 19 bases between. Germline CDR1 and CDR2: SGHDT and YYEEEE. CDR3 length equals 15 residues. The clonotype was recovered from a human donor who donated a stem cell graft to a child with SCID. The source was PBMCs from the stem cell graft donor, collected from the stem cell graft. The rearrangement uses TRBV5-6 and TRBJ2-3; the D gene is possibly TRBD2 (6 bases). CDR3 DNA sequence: TGTGCCAGCAGCCCCACTAGCCCCAGGGCCCATACGCAGTATTTT. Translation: CASSPTSPRAHTQYF.